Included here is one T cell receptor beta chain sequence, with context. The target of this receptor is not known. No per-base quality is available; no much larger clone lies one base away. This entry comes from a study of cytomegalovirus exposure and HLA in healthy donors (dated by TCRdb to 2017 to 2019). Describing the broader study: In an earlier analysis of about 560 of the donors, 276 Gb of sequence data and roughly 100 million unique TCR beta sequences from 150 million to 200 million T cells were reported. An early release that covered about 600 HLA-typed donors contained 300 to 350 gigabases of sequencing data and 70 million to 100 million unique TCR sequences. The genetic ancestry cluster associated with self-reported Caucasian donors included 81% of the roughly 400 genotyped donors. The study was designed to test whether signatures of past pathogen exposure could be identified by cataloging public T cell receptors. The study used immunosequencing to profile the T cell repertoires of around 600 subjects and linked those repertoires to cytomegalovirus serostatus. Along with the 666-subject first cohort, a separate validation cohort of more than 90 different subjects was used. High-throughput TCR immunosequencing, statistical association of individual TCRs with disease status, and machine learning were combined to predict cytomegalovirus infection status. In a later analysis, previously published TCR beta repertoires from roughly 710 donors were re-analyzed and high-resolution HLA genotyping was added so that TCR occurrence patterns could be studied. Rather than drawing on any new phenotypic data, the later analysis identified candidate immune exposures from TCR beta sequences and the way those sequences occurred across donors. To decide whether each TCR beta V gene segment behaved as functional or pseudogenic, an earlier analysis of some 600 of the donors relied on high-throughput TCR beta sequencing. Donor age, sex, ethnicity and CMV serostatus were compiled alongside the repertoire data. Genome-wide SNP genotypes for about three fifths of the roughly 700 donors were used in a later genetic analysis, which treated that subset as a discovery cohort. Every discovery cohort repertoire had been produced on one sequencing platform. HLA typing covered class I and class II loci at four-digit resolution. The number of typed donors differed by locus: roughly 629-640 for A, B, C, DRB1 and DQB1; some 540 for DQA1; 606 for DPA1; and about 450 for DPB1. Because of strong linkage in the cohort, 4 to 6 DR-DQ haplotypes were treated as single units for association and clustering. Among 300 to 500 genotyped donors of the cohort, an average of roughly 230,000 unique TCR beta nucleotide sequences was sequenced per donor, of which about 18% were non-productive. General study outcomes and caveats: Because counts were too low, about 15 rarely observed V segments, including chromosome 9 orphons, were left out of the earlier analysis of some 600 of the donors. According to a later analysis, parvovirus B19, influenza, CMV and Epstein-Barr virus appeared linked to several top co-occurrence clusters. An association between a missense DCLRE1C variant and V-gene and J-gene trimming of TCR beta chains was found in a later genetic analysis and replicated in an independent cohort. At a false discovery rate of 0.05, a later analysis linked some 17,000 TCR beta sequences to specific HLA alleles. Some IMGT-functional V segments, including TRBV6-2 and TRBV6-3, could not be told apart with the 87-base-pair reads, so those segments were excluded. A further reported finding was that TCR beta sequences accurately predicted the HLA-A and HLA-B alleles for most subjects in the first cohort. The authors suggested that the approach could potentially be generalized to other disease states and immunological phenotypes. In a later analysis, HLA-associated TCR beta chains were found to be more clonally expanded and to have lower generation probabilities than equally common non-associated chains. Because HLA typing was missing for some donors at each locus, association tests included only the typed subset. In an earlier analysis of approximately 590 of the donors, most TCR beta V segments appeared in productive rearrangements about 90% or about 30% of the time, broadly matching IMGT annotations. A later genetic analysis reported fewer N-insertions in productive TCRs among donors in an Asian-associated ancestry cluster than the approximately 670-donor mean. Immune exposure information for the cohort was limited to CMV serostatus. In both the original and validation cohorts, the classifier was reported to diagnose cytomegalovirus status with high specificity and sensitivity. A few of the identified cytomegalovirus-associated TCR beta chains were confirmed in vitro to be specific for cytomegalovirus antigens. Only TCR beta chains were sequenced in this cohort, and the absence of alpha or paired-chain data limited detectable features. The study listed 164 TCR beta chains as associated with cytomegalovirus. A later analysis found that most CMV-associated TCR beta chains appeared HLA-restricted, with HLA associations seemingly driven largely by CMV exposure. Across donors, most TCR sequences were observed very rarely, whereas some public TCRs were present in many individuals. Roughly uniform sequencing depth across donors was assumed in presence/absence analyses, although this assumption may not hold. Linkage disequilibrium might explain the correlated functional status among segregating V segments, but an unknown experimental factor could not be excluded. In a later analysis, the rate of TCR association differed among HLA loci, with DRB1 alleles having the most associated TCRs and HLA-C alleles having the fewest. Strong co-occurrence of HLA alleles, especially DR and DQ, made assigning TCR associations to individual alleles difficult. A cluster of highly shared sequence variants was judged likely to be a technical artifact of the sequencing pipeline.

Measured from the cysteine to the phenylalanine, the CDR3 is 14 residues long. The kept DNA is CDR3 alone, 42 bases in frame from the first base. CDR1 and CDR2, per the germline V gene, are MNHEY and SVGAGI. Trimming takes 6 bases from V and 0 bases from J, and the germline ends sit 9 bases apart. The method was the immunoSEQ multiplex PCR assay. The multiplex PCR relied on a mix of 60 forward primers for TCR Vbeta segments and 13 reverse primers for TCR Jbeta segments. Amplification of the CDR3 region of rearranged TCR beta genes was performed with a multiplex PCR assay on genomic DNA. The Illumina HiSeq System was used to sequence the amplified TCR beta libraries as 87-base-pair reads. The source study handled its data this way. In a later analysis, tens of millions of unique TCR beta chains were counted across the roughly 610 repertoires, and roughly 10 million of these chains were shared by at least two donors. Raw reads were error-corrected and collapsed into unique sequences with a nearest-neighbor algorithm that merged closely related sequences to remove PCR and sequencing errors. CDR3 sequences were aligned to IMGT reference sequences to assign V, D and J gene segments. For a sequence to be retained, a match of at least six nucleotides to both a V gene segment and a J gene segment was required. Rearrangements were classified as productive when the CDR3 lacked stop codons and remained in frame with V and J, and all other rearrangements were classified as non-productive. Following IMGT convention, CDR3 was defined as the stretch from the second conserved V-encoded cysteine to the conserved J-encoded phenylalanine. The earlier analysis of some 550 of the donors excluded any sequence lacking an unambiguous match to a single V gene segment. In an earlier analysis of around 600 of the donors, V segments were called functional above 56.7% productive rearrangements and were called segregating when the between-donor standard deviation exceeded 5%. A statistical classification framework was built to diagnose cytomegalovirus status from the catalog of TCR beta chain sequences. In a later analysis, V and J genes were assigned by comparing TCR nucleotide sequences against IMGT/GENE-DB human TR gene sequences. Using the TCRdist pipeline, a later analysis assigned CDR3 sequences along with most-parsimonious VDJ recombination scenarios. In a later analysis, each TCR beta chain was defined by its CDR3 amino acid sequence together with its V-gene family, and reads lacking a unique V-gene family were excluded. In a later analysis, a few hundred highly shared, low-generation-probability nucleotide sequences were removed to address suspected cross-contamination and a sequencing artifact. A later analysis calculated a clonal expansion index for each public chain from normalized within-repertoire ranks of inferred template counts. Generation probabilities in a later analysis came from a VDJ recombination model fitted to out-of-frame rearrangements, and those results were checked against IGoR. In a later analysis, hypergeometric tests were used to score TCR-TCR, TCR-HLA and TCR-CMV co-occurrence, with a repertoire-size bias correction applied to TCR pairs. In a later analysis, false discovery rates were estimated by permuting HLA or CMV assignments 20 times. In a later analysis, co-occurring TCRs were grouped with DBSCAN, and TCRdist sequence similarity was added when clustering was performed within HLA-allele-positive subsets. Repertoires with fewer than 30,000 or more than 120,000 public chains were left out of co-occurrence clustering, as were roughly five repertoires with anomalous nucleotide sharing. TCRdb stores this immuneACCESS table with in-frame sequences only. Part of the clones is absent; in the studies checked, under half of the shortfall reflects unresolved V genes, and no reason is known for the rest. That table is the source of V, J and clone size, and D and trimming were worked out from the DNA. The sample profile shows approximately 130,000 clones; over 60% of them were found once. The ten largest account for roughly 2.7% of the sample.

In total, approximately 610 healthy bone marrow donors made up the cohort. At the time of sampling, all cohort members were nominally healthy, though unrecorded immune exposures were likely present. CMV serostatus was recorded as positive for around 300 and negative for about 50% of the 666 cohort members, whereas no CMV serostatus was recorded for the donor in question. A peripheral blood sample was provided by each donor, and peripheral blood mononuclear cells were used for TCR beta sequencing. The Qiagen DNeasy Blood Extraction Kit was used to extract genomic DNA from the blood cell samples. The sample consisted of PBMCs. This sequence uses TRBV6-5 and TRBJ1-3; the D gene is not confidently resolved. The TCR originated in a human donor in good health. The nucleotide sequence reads TGTGCCAGCAGAGAACGGGGCTCTGGAAACACCATATATTTT. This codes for CASRERGSGNTIYF.